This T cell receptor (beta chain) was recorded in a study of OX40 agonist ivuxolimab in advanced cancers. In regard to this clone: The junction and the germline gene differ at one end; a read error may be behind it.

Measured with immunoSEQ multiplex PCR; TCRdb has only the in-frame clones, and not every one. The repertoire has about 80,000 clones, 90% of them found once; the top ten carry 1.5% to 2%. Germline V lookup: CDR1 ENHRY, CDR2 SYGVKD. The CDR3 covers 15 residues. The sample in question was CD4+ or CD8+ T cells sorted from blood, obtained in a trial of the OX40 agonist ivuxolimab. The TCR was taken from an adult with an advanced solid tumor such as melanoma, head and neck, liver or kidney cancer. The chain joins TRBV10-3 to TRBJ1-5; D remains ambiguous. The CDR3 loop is CASSEGTYGNQPQHF. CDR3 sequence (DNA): TGTGCCAGCAGTGAAGGAACGTATGGCAATCAGCCCCAGCATTTT.